One T cell receptor (beta chain) is described in this entry. Its specific antigen is unknown. Base qualities were left out, and no much larger clone turns up one base away. The sample is drawn from a study of cytomegalovirus exposure and HLA in healthy donors (dated by TCRdb to 2017 to 2019). Some background on the complete study: In an earlier analysis of 450 to 750 of the donors, 276 Gb of sequence data and 117 million unique TCR beta sequences from 150 million to 200 million T cells were reported. Typing coverage varied by locus: about 620-630 donors for A, B, C, DRB1 and DQB1; under 550 for DQA1; about 590 for DPA1; around 450 for DPB1. Rather than using new phenotypic data, the later analysis identified candidate immune exposures from TCR beta sequences and from how often those sequences occurred across donors. An earlier analysis of fewer than 700 of the donors applied high-throughput TCR beta sequencing to assess whether each TCR beta V gene segment acted as functional or pseudogenic. On average, around 240,000 unique TCR beta nucleotide sequences were sequenced per donor among 350 to 400 genotyped donors of the cohort, with 15% to 20% of those sequences being non-productive. Because of strong linkage in the cohort, four to six DR-DQ haplotypes were treated as single units for association and clustering. Of the 398 genotyped donors, approximately 82% fell in the genetic ancestry cluster associated with self-reported Caucasian donors. In a later analysis, previously published TCR beta repertoires from hundreds of donors were re-analyzed and high-resolution HLA genotyping was added so that TCR occurrence patterns could be studied. The study combined high-throughput TCR immunosequencing, statistical association of individual TCRs with disease status, and machine learning to predict cytomegalovirus infection status. Roughly 300 gigabases of sequencing data and tens of millions of unique TCR sequences were included in an early release covering over 600 HLA-typed donors. Every discovery cohort repertoire had been produced on one sequencing platform. HLA typing included class I and class II loci at four-digit resolution. A separate validation cohort of 100 to 150 different subjects was used in addition to the roughly 720-subject first cohort. The study aimed to test whether signatures of past pathogen exposure could be identified by cataloging public T cell receptors. Alongside the repertoire data, information on donor age, sex, ethnicity and CMV serostatus was compiled. A later genetic analysis used genome-wide SNP genotypes for about 60% of the roughly 700 donors, treating that subset as a discovery cohort. The study used immunosequencing to profile the T cell repertoires of some 600 subjects and linked those repertoires to cytomegalovirus serostatus. The study at large found these results: The study listed 164 TCR beta chains as associated with cytomegalovirus. In a later analysis, HLA-associated TCR beta chains were found to be more clonally expanded and to have lower generation probabilities than equally common non-associated chains. The earlier analysis of 587 of the donors excluded 15 to 20 rarely observed V segments, including chromosome 9 orphons, because counts were too low. Linkage disequilibrium might explain the correlated functional status among segregating V segments, but an unknown experimental factor could not be ruled out. Cytomegalovirus status was reported to be diagnosed by the classifier with high specificity and sensitivity in both the original and validation cohorts. Compared with the approximately 700-donor mean, donors in an Asian-associated ancestry cluster had fewer N-insertions in productive TCRs, according to a later genetic analysis. Assigning TCR associations to individual alleles was difficult when HLA alleles, especially DR and DQ, strongly co-occurred. The only immune exposure information available for the cohort was CMV serostatus. It was suggested by the authors that the approach could potentially be generalized to other disease states and immunological phenotypes. A few of the identified cytomegalovirus-associated TCR beta chains were confirmed in vitro to be specific for cytomegalovirus antigens. A later analysis associated about 18,000 TCR beta sequences with specific HLA alleles at a false discovery rate of 0.05. Because the 87-base-pair reads could not distinguish some IMGT-functional V segments, including TRBV6-2 and TRBV6-3, those segments were excluded. An association between a missense DCLRE1C variant and V-gene and J-gene trimming of TCR beta chains was found in a later genetic analysis and replicated in an independent cohort. Roughly uniform sequencing depth across donors was assumed in presence/absence analyses, although this assumption may not hold. An earlier analysis of roughly 570 of the donors showed that most TCR beta V segments appeared in productive rearrangements either about 87% or about 30% of the time, which broadly matched IMGT annotations. Because HLA typing was unavailable for some donors at each locus, only the typed subset was used in association tests. A cluster of highly shared sequence variants was judged likely to represent a technical artifact of the sequencing pipeline. In a later analysis, the rate of TCR association differed among HLA loci, with DRB1 alleles having the most associated TCRs and HLA-C alleles having the fewest. According to a later analysis, parvovirus B19, influenza, CMV and Epstein-Barr virus appeared linked to several top co-occurrence clusters. A further reported finding was that TCR beta sequences accurately predicted the HLA-A and HLA-B alleles for most subjects in the first cohort. While some public TCRs were present in many individuals, most TCR sequences turned up only very rarely across donors. The cohort was sequenced for TCR beta chains only, and without alpha or paired-chain data the features that could be detected were limited. A later analysis found that most CMV-associated TCR beta chains appeared HLA-restricted, with HLA associations seemingly driven largely by CMV exposure.

The CDR3 measures 15 amino acids from cysteine to phenylalanine. The read is trimmed to its CDR3 DNA, 45 bases read in frame from base 1. The germline V gene specifies SNHLY as CDR1 and FYNNEI as CDR2. V and J lose 2 bases and 5 bases, and a span of 10 bases separates them. The cohort consisted of 650 to 850 healthy bone marrow donors. All cohort members were sampled while nominally healthy, although unrecorded immune exposures were likely present. The donor tested CMV seronegative, placing the donor among the 350 or so seronegative members of the cohort. A peripheral blood sample was provided by each donor, and peripheral blood mononuclear cells were used for TCR beta sequencing. Genomic DNA extraction from the blood cell samples was performed with the Qiagen DNeasy Blood Extraction Kit. Library generation was performed with the immunoSEQ multiplex PCR assay. The multiplex PCR relied on a mix of 60 forward primers for TCR Vbeta segments and 13 reverse primers for TCR Jbeta segments. The CDR3 region of rearranged TCR beta genes was amplified from genomic DNA with a multiplex PCR assay. The Illumina HiSeq System was used to sequence the amplified TCR beta libraries as 87-base-pair reads. Turning to the authors' computational methods: Across the 670 or so repertoires, a later analysis counted tens of millions of unique TCR beta chains, some 11 million of which were shared by at least two donors. Raw reads were error-corrected and collapsed into unique sequences by a nearest-neighbor algorithm in which closely related sequences were merged to remove PCR and sequencing errors. CDR3 sequences were aligned to IMGT reference sequences to assign V, D and J gene segments. Each retained sequence needed at least a six-nucleotide match to both a V gene segment and a J gene segment. Rearrangements were classified as productive when the CDR3 lacked stop codons and remained in frame with V and J, and all other rearrangements were classified as non-productive. CDR3 was defined according to IMGT convention as the region running from the second conserved V-encoded cysteine to the conserved J-encoded phenylalanine. Sequences without an unambiguous match to a single V gene segment were excluded from the earlier analysis of a few hundred of the donors. An earlier analysis of approximately 590 of the donors classified V segments as functional when productive rearrangements were above 56.7% and as segregating when the standard deviation between donors was above 5%. A statistical classification framework was developed to diagnose cytomegalovirus status using the catalog of TCR beta chain sequences. V and J gene assignment, in a later analysis, came from comparing TCR nucleotide sequences with IMGT/GENE-DB human TR gene sequences. Using the TCRdist pipeline, a later analysis assigned CDR3 sequences along with most-parsimonious VDJ recombination scenarios. In a later analysis, each TCR beta chain was defined by its CDR3 amino acid sequence together with its V-gene family, and reads lacking a unique V-gene family were excluded. A later analysis removed several hundred highly shared, low-generation-probability nucleotide sequences to deal with suspected cross-contamination and a sequencing artifact. In a later analysis, a clonal expansion index for each public chain was calculated from normalized within-repertoire ranks of inferred template counts. A later analysis computed generation probabilities with a VDJ recombination model fitted to out-of-frame rearrangements, and checked the results against IGoR. In a later analysis, hypergeometric tests were used to score TCR-TCR, TCR-HLA and TCR-CMV co-occurrence, with a repertoire-size bias correction applied to TCR pairs. In a later analysis, false discovery rates were estimated by permuting HLA or CMV assignments 20 times. In a later analysis, co-occurring TCRs were grouped using DBSCAN, with TCRdist sequence similarity added in when clustering inside HLA-allele-positive subsets. Co-occurrence clustering excluded repertoires with fewer than 30,000 or more than 120,000 public chains, plus five with anomalous nucleotide sharing. The table comes from immuneACCESS by way of TCRdb, which keeps in-frame sequences with V and J called. Part of the clones is missing from these tables; in studies checked, under half for an unresolved V gene and the rest for unknown reasons. D and trimming were read from the DNA, whereas the V and J calls and clone size are those reported in that table. Recorded for this sample are 90,000 or so clones; just under 75% of them occurred a single time. The ten most abundant clones make up about 4.2% of the sample.

Sequences were obtained from PBMCs. The sequence joins TRBV2 to TRBJ1-6; a tentative D match to TRBD1 spans 6 bases. The sequence was collected from a man in his 60s in good health and CMV-seronegative. CDR3 protein: CASSESAGDNSPLHF. The DNA reads TGTGCCAGCAGTGAATCGGCAGGGGATAATTCACCCCTCCACTTT.